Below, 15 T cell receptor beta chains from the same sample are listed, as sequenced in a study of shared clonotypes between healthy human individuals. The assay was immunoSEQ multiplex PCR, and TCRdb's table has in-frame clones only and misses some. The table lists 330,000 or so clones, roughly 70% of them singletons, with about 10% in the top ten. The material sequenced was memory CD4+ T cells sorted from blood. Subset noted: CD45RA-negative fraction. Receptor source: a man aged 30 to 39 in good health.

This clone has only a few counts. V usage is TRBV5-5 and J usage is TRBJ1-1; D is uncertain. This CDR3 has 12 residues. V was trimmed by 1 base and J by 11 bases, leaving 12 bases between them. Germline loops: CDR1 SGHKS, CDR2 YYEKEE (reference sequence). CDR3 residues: CASSLHPSRAFF. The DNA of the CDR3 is TGTGCCAGCAGCTTGCACCCGTCGCGCGCTTTCTTT.

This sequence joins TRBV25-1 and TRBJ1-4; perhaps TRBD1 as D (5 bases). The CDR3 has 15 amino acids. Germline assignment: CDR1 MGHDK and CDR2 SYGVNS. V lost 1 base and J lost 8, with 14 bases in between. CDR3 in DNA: TGTGCCAGCAGTGAATTTAAGGGCGGGGGGGAAAAACTGTTTTTT. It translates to CASSEFKGGGEKLFF.

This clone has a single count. The CDR3 protein is CSVTEGEETQYF. CDR3 DNA sequence: TGCAGCGTTACTGAGGGAGAAGAGACCCAGTACTTC. V is TRBV29-1 and J is TRBJ2-5, with TRBD2 as a possible D gene (5 bases). This CDR3 region has 12 residues. V was pared by 5 bases and J by 3 bases, with 10 bases between. Per the germline V gene, CDR1 is SQVTM and CDR2 is ANQGSEA.

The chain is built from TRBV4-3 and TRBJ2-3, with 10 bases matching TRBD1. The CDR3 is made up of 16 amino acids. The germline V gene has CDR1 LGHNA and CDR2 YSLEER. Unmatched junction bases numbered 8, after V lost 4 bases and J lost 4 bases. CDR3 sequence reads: CASSPGTGVWADTQYF. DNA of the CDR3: TGCGCCAGCAGCCCCGGGACAGGGGTATGGGCAGATACGCAGTATTTT.

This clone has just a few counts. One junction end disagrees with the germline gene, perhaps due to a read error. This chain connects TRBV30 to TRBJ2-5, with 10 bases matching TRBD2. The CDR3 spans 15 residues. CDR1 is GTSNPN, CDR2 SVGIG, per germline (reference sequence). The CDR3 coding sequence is TGTGCCTGGAGTGTACCCGGGACTAGCGCAAAGACCAAGTACTTC. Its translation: CAWSVPGTSAKTKYF.

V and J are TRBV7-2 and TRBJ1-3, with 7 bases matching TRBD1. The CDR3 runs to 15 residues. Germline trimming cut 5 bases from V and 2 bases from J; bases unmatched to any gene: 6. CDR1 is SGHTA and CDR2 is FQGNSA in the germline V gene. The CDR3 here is CASSLDRVTGNTIYF. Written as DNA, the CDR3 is TGTGCCAGCAGCCTCGACAGGGTCACTGGAAACACCATATATTTT. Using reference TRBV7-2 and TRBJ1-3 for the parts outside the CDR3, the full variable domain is GAGVSQSPSNKVTEKGKDVELRCDPISGHTALYWYRQSLGQGLEFLIYFQGNSAPDKSGLPSDRFSAERTGGSVSTLTIQRTQQEDSAVYLCASSLDRVTGNTIYFGEGSWLTVV.

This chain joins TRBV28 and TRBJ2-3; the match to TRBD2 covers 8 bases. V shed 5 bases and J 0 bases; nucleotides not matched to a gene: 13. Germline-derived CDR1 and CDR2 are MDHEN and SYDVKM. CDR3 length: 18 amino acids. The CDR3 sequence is CASSPLPGTSASTDTQYF. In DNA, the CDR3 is TGTGCCAGCAGTCCCCTACCCGGGACTAGTGCTAGCACAGATACGCAGTATTTT.

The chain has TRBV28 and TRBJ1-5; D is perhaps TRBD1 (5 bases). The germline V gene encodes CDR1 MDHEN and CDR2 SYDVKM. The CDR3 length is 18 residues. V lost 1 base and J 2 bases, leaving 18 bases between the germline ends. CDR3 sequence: CASSLFFAGGRGNQPQHF. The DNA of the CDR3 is TGTGCCAGCAGTTTATTTTTCGCGGGTGGCAGGGGCAATCAGCCCCAGCATTTT.

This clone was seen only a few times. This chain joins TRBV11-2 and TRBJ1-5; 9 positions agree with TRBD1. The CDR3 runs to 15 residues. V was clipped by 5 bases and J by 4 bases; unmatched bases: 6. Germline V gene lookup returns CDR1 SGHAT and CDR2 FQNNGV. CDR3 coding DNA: TGTGCCAGCAGCGAGGGACAGGGATCAAATCAGCCCCAGCATTTT. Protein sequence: CASSEGQGSNQPQHF.

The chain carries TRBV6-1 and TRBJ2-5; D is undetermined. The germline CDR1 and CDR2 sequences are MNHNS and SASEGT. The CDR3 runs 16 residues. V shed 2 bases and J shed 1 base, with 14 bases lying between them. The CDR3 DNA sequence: TGTGCCAGCAGTGAATGGGTGTGGCAGAGCCAAGAGACCCAGTACTTC. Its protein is CASSEWVWQSQETQYF.

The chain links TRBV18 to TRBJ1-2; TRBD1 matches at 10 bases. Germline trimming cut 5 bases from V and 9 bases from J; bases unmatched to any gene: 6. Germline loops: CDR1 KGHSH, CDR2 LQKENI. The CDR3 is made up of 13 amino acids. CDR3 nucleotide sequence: TGTGCCAGCTCATCGACAGGGGGCGAGCGCTACACCTTC. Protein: CASSSTGGERYTF. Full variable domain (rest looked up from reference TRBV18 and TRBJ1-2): NAGVMQNPRHLVRRRGQEARLRCSPMKGHSHVYWYRQLPEEGLKFMVYLQKENIIDESGMPKERFSAEFPKEGPSILRIQQVVRGDSAAYFCASSSTGGERYTFGSGTRLTVV.

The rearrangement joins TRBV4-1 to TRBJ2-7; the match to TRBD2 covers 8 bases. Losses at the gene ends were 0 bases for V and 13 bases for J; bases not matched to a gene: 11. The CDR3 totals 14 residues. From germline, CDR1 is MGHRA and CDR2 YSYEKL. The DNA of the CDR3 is TGCGCCAGCAGCCAAGAGAGGGGGAGAGGACTAGCTTACTTC. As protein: CASSQERGRGLAYF.

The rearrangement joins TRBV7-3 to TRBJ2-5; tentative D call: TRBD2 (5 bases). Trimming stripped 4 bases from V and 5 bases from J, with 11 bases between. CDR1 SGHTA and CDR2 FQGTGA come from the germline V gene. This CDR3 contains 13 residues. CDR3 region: CASSSARGETQYF. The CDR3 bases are TGTGCCAGCAGCTCGGCGCGAGGGGAGACCCAGTACTTC. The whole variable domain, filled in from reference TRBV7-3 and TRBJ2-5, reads GAGVSQTPSNKVTEKGKYVELRCDPISGHTALYWYRQSLGQGPEFLIYFQGTGAADDSGLPNDRFFAVRPEGSVSTLKIQRTERGDSAVYLCASSSARGETQYFGPGTRLLVL.

CDR3 nucleotides: TGCGCCAGCAGCTTGGGCGCGGGAGAAGAGACCCAGTACTTC. It translates to CASSLGAGEETQYF. The chain carries TRBV5-1 and TRBJ2-5; 7 bases map to TRBD2. CDR3 length: 14 residues. CDR1 is SGHRS and CDR2 is YFSETQ in the germline V gene. With 0 bases clipped from V and 3 bases from J, the junction kept 2 bases outside the gene matches.

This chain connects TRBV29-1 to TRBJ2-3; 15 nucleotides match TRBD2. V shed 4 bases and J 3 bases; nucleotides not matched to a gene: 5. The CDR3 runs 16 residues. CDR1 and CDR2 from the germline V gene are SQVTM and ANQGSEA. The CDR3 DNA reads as TGCAGCGTTGTCTGGACTAGCGGGAGGGTAACAGATACGCAGTATTTT. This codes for CSVVWTSGRVTDTQYF.